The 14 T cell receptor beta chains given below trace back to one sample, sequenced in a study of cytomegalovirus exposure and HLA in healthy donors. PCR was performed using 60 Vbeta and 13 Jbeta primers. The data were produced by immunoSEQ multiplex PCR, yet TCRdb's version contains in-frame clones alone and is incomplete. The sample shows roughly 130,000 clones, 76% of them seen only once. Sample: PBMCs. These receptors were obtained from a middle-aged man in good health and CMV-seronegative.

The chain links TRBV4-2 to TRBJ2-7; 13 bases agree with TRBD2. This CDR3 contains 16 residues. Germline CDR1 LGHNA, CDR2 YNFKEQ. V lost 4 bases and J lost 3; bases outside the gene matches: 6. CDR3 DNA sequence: TGTGCCAGCAGCCCTCGGACTAGCGGGAGTCTCTACGAGCAGTACTTC. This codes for CASSPRTSGSLYEQYF.

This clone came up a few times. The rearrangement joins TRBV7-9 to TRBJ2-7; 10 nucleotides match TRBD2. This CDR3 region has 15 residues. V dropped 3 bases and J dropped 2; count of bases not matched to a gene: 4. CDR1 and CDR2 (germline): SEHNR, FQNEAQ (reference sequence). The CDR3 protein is CASSFPSGSPYEQYF. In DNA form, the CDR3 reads TGTGCCAGCAGCTTCCCTAGCGGGAGCCCCTACGAGCAGTACTTC. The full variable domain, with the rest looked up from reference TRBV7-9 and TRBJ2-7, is DTGVSQNPRHKITKRGQNVTFRCDPISEHNRLYWYRQTLGQGPEFLTYFQNEAQLEKSRLLSDRFSAERPKGSFSTLEIQRTEQGDSAMYLCASSFPSGSPYEQYFGPGTRLTVT.

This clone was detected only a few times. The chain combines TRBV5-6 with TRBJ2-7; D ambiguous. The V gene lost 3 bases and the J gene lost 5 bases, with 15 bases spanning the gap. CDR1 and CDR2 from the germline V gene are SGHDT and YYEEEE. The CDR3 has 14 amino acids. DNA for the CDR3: TGTGCCAGCAGCTCCCTGGGCCTGACCCACGAGCAGTACTTC. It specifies CASSSLGLTHEQYF.

CDR3 loop: CASSGTSGGATDTQYF. The CDR3 bases are TGTGCCAGCAGCGGGACTAGCGGGGGGGCCACAGATACGCAGTATTTT. The genes are TRBV9 and TRBJ2-3; the match to TRBD2 covers 15 bases. CDR1 and CDR2 (germline): SGDLS, YYNGEE. With V trimmed by 3 bases and J by 2 bases, 1 base remained unmatched. This CDR3 is 16 amino acids long.

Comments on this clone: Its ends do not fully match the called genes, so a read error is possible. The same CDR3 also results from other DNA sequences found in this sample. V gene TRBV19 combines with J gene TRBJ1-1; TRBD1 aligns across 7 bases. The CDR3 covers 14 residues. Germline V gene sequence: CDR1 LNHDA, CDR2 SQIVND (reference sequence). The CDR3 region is CASSMGQQNTEAFF. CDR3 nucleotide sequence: TGTGCCAGTAGTATGGGACAGCAGAACACTGAGGCTTTCTTT.

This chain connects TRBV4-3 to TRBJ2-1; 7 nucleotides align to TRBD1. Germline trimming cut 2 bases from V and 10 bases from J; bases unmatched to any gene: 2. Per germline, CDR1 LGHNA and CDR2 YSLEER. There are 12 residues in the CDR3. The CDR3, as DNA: TGCGCCAGCAGCCAATCGGACAGGGAGCAGTTCTTC. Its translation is CASSQSDREQFF.

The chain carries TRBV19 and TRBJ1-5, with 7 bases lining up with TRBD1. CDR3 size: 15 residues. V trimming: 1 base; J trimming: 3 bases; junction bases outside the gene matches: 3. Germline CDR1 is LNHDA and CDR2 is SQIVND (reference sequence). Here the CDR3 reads CASSIVGGNNQPQHF. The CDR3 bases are TGTGCCAGTAGTATAGTAGGGGGCAACAATCAGCCCCAGCATTTT.

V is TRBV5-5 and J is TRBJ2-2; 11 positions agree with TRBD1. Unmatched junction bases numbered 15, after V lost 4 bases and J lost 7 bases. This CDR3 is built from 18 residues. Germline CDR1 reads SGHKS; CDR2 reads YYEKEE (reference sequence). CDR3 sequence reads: CASSGRRDGQGAFGELFF. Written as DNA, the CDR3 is TGTGCCAGCAGCGGGAGGCGGGATGGACAGGGGGCTTTCGGGGAGCTGTTTTTT.

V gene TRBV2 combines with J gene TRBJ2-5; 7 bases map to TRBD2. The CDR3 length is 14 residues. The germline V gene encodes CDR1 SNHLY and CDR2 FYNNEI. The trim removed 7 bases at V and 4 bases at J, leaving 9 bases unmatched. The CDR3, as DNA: TGTGCCAGCACTGGGGGAGGGCAAAGAGAGACCCAGTACTTC. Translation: CASTGGGQRETQYF.

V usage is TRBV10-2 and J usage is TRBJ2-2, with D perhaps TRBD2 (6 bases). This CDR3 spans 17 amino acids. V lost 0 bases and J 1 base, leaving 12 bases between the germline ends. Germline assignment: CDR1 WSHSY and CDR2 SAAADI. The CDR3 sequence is CASSESRQGGNTGELFF. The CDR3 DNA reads TGCGCCAGCAGTGAGTCGAGGCAGGGAGGGAACACCGGGGAGCTGTTTTTT.

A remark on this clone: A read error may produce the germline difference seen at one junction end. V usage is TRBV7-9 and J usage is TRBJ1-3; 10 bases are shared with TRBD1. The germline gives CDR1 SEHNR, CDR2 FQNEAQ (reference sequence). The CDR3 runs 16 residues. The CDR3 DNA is TGTTCCAGCAGCCAGGGACAGGGGAACTCTGGAAACACCATATATTTT. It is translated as CSSSQGQGNSGNTIYF. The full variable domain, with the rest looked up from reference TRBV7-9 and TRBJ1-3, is DTGVSQNPRHKITKRGQNVTFRCDPISEHNRLYWYRQTLGQGPEFLTYFQNEAQLEKSRLLSDRFSAERPKGSFSTLEIQRTEQGDSAMYLCSSSQGQGNSGNTIYFGEGSWLTVV.

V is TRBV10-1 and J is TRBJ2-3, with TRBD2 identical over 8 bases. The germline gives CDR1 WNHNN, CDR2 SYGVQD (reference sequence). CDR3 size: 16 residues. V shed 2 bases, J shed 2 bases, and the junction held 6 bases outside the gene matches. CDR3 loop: CASSEAQREFTDTQYF. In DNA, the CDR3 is TGCGCCAGCAGTGAGGCGCAGCGGGAGTTCACAGATACGCAGTATTTT.

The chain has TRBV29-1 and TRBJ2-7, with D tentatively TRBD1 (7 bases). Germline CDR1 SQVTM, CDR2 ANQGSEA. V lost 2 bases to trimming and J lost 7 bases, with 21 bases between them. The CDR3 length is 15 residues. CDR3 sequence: CSVEPSRGSGGEQYF. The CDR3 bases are TGCAGCGTTGAACCCTCCCGGGGGTCAGGGGGTGAGCAGTACTTC.

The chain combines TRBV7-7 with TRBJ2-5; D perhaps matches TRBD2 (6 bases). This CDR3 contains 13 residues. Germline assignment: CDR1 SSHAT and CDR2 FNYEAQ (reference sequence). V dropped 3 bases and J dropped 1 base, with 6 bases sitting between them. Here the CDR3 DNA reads TGTGCCAGCAGCTTCGGGAGCCAAGAGACCCAGTACTTC. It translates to CASSFGSQETQYF.